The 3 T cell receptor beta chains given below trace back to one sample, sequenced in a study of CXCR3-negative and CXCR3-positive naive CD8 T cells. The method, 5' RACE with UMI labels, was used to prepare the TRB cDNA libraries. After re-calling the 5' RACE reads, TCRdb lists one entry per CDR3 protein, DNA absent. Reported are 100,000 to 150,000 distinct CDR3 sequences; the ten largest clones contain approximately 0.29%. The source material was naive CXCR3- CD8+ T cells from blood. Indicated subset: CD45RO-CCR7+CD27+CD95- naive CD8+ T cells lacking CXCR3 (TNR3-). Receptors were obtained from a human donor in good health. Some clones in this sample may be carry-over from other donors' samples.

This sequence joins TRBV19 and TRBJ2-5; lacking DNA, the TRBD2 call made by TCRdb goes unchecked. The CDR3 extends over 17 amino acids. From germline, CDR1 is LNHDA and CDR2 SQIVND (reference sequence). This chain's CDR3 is CASSMGTSGRALETQYF.

The CDR3 loop is CASSQVTGRNQPQHF. The rearrangement uses TRBV4-1 and TRBJ1-5; TCRdb reports TRBD1, a call that lacks DNA to check it against. The CDR3 contains 15 residues. Germline V gene lookup returns CDR1 MGHRA and CDR2 YSYEKL.

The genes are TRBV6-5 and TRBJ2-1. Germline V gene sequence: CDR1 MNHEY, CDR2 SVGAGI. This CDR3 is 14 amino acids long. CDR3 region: CASSTGGSYNEQFF.